Listed here are 13 T cell receptor beta chains from one sample, sequenced in a study of T cell responses to AZD1222 COVID-19 vaccine. Profiling relied on immunoSEQ multiplex PCR, and the TCRdb table lists in-frame clones only, not all of them. The sample contains about 160,000 clones, around 92% of which appear only once. The material sequenced was peripheral blood, taken on day 0 of MenACWY control vaccination. The source of these receptors is an adult in good health.

V usage is TRBV19 and J usage is TRBJ2-7; D is possibly TRBD1 (6 bases). CDR1 and CDR2 from the germline V gene are LNHDA and SQIVND (reference sequence). The CDR3 extends over 14 amino acids. V was trimmed by 2 bases and J by 2 bases, leaving 10 bases between them. The DNA of the CDR3 is TGTGCCAGTAGTATACGGACAGACACCTACGAGCAGTACTTC. Translated: CASSIRTDTYEQYF.

The chain couples TRBV6-5 to TRBJ1-2; a weak D match, TRBD1 (6 bases). Per germline, CDR1 MNHEY and CDR2 SVGAGI. This CDR3 has 14 residues. With 6 bases removed from V and 9 bases from J, the gap between germline ends came to 20 bases. This CDR3 reads CASRAPGQILSYTF. In nucleotides, the CDR3 is TGTGCCAGCAGAGCCCCCGGACAGATTCTGAGCTACACCTTC.

The chain recombines TRBV10-3 with TRBJ1-1; 9 bases agree with TRBD1. In germline, CDR1 is ENHRY, CDR2 SYGVKD. Germline trimming cut 3 bases from V and 1 base from J; bases unmatched to any gene: 9. The CDR3 is made up of 17 amino acids. In DNA form, the CDR3 reads TGTGCCATCAGTGAATTACCGGGACAGGGCTCGAACACTGAAGCTTTCTTT. Translated, it gives CAISELPGQGSNTEAFF.

The rearrangement uses TRBV10-2 and TRBJ2-3; no firm D call. This CDR3 has 15 residues. The germline V and J ends were trimmed by 3 bases and 1 base, with 11 bases remaining between them. Germline V gene data show CDR1 as WSHSY and CDR2 as SAAADI. CDR3 in amino acids: CASSESRRGTDTQYF. CDR3 nucleotide sequence: TGCGCCAGCAGTGAATCGAGACGGGGCACAGATACGCAGTATTTT.

V is TRBV2 and J is TRBJ1-3; no reliable D call. Trimming pared 4 bases from V and 1 base from J, leaving 8 bases between. The CDR3 has 14 amino acids. CDR1 is SNHLY and CDR2 is FYNNEI in the germline V gene. CDR3 amino acids: CASSAVGSGNTIYF. The CDR3 bases are TGTGCCAGCAGTGCTGTAGGGTCTGGAAACACCATATATTTT.

The chain has TRBV7-9 and TRBJ2-5, with D unclear. Germline lookup yields CDR1 SEHNR and CDR2 FQNEAQ (reference sequence). The CDR3 is 13 residues long. The V and J ends lost 5 bases and 5 bases respectively, with 12 bases between them. CDR3 amino acids: CASSLHGLETQYF. The CDR3 bases are TGTGCCAGCAGCCTTCATGGCCTGGAGACCCAGTACTTC.

The rearrangement uses TRBV30 and TRBJ1-5; the match to TRBD1 covers 7 bases. Per germline, CDR1 GTSNPN and CDR2 SVGIG (reference sequence). There are 16 residues in the CDR3. J gave up 0 bases and V 0 bases, and 5 bases lay outside the gene matches. As DNA, the CDR3 is TGTGCCTGGAGTGTAGAGGGGGCCAATAGCAATCAGCCCCAGCATTTT. Its translation is CAWSVEGANSNQPQHF.

The chain's CDR3 is CASSVGTAWQPQHF. Written as DNA, the CDR3 is TGTGCCAGCAGTGTCGGGACAGCCTGGCAGCCCCAGCATTTT. The rearrangement joins TRBV28 to TRBJ1-5, with TRBD1 matching 7 bases. This CDR3 spans 14 amino acids. The V gene end was trimmed by 5 bases and the J gene end by 7 bases; junction bases not matched to a gene: 8. Germline V gene lookup returns CDR1 MDHEN and CDR2 SYDVKM.

The gene calls are TRBV4-2 and TRBJ2-5; TRBD2 aligns across 7 bases. Trimming cost V 4 bases and J 1 base; bases outside gene matches: 12. This CDR3 has 17 amino acids. Germline V lookup: CDR1 LGHNA, CDR2 YNFKEQ. CDR3 loop: CASSPPAGDDVQETQYF. The CDR3 nucleotides read TGTGCCAGCAGCCCCCCGGCGGGGGATGACGTCCAAGAGACCCAGTACTTC.

The chain uses TRBV11-1 and TRBJ1-4; D gene uncertain. This CDR3 contains 14 residues. The germline gives CDR1 SGHAT, CDR2 FQDESV (reference sequence). V lost 2 bases and J lost 1, with 5 bases in between. CDR3 residues: CASSLSGTNEKLFF. DNA of the CDR3: TGTGCCAGCAGCTTAAGTGGAACTAATGAAAAACTGTTTTTT.

CDR3 loop: CASSSNRVNYGYTF. The CDR3 nucleotides are TGTGCCAGCAGTTCAAACAGGGTGAACTATGGCTACACCTTC. The rearrangement links TRBV27 to TRBJ1-2; D perhaps matches TRBD1 (6 bases). Trimming pared 4 bases from V and 2 bases from J, leaving 11 bases between. This CDR3 is built from 14 residues. Germline CDR1 reads MNHEY; CDR2 reads SMNVEV (reference sequence).

The J gene is TRBJ2-1, the V gene TRBV4-1, with 8 positions matching TRBD2. The CDR3 has 14 amino acids. The V and J ends lost 3 bases and 4 bases, in that order; junction bases with no gene match: 2. CDR1 and CDR2 (germline): MGHRA, YSYEKL. Here the CDR3 reads CASSHTSGYNEQFF. CDR3 in DNA: TGCGCCAGCAGCCATACTAGCGGATACAATGAGCAGTTCTTC.

The V call is TRBV10-3, the J call TRBJ2-7; tentatively, D is TRBD1 (6 bases). CDR3 size: 13 residues. CDR1 is ENHRY and CDR2 is SYGVKD in the germline V gene. V lost 6 bases and J 2 bases, leaving 11 bases between the germline ends. The CDR3 loop reads CAIRMDSTYEQYF. DNA of the CDR3: TGTGCCATCAGGATGGACAGTACCTACGAGCAGTACTTC.